The present entry profiles one TCR beta chain with its context. This table comes from immunoSEQ multiplex PCR, and its TCRdb copy is limited to in-frame clones, with some not included. The sample includes fewer than 70,000 clones, around 90% of them seen just once. The sample comes from a study of blood T cell repertoires in COVID-19. Study details: COVID-19 samples, acute and convalescent, were from the United States, Italy and Spain.

Sequenced material: peripheral blood. The TCR was taken from a woman aged 80 or over with active COVID-19.

CDR3 loop: CASSQEGQLPETQYF. The CDR3 coding sequence is TGCGCCAGCAGCCAAGAGGGCCAGCTACCAGAGACCCAGTACTTC. J is TRBJ2-5 and V is TRBV4-1; D uncertain. The V gene's germline CDR1 is MGHRA and CDR2 YSYEKL. The length of the CDR3 is 15 residues. Trimming pared 0 bases from V and 4 bases from J, leaving 12 bases between.